This T cell receptor beta chain was captured by sequencing in a study of Graves' ophthalmopathy and Graves' hyperthyroidism. Amplified TCR beta CDR3 regions were obtained using RNA transcripts as template. A first-round RT-PCR used HTBI primers, followed by a second-round multiplex PCR. TCRdb reprocessed the multiplex PCR reads with MiXCR, giving one entry per CDR3 protein. Among under 800,000 distinct CDR3 sequences listed, about 20% were seen once. This CDR3 has 15 amino acids. The germline V and J ends were trimmed by 6 bases and 0 bases, with 14 bases remaining between them. In this cohort's terms, stable hyperthyroidism meant no ophthalmopathy by 18 months of follow-up. Diagnosis relied on clinical symptoms, serum thyroxine, TRAb, thyroid ultrasound and orbital computed tomography. Study-wide results and caveats: The model reached roughly 70% sensitivity and approximately 72% specificity for predicting ophthalmopathy progression.

As to this clonotype: The antigen is undetermined.

This TCR was recovered from a woman aged 18-35 years with stable Graves' hyperthyroidism. Some clones in this sample may be carry-over from other donors' samples. Sequencing was carried out using peripheral blood. This chain uses TRBV12-3 or TRBV12-4 with TRBJ1-1; weak D call: TRBD1 (5 bases). CDR3 loop: CASSPTDRMNTEAFF. CDR3 sequence (DNA): TGTGCCAGCAGCCCGACAGATCGGATGAACACTGAAGCTTTCTTT.